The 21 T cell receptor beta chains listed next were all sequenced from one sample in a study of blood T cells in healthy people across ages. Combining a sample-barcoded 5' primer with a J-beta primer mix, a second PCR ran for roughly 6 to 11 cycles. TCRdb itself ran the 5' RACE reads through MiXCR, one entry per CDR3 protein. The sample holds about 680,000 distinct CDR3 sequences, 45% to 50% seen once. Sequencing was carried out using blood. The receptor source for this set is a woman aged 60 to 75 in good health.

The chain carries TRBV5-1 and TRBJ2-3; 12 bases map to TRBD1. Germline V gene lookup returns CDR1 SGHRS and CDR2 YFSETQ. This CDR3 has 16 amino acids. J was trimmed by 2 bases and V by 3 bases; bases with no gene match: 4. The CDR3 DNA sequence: TGCGCCAGCAGCTCGGGACAGGGGGCTGACACAGATACGCAGTATTTT. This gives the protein CASSSGQGADTDTQYF.

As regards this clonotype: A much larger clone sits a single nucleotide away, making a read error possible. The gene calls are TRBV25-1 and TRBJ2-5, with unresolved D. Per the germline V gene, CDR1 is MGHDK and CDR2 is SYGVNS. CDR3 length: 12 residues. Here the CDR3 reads CTSRGHQETQYF. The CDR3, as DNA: TGTACCAGCAGAGGACACCAAGAGACCCAGTACTTC. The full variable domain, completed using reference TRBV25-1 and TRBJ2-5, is EADIYQTPRYLVIGTGKKITLECSQTMGHDKMYWYQQDPGMELHLIHYSYGVNSTEKGDLSSESTVSRIRTEHFPLTLESARPSHTSQYLCTSRGHQETQYFGPGTRLLVL.

The CDR3 reads CSAPDSYNEQFF. DNA for the CDR3: TGCAGTGCACCCGACAGCTACAATGAGCAGTTCTTC. The chain links TRBV20-1 to TRBJ2-1; a weak D match, TRBD1 (5 bases). V was cut by 6 bases and J by 3 bases, with 9 bases left in between. The germline V gene has CDR1 DFQATT and CDR2 SNEGSKA (reference sequence). The CDR3 covers 12 residues.

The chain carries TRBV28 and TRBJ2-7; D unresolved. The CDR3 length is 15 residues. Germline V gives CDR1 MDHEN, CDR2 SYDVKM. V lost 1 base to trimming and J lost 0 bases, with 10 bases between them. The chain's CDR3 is CASSLSGQPSYEQYF. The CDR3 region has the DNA TGTGCCAGCAGTTTATCCGGGCAACCCTCCTACGAGCAGTACTTC.

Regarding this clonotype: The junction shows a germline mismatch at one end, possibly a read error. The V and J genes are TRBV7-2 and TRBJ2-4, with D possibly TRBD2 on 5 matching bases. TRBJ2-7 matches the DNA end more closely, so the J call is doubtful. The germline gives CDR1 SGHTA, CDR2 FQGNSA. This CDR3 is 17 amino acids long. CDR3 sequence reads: CAGSLVLALSDLYEQYF. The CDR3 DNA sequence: TGTGCCGGCAGCTTAGTTCTAGCTCTGTCAGATCTCTACGAGCAGTACTTC.

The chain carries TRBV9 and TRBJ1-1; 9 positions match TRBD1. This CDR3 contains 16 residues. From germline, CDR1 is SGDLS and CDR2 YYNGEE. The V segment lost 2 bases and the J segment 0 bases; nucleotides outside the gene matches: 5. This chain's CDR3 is CASSVGGTGMNTEAFF. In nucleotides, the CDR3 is TGTGCCAGCAGCGTGGGCGGGACAGGGATGAACACTGAAGCTTTCTTT.

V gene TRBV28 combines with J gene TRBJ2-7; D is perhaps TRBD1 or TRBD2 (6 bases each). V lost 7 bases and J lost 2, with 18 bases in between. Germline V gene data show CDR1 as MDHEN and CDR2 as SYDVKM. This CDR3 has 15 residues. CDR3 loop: CASKFGGHLPYEQYF. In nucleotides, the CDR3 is TGTGCCAGCAAATTCGGGGGACACCTTCCCTACGAGCAGTACTTC.

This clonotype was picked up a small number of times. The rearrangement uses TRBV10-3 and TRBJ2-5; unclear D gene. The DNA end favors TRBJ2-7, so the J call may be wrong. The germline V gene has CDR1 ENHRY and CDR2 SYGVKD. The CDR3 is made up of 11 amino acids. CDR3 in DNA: TGTGCCATCAGTGACCCGGGCGAGCAGTACTTC. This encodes CAISDPGEQYF.

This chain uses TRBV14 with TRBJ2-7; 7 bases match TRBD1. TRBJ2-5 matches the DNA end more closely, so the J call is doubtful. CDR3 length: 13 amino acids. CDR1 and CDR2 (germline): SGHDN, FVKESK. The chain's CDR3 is CASYQSPGGTQYF. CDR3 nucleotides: TGTGCCAGCTACCAAAGCCCAGGGGGGACCCAGTACTTC.

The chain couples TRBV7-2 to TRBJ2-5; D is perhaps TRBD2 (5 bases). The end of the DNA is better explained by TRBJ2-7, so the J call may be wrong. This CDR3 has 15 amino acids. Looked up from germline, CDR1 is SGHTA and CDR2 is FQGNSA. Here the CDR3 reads CASSLVSSQTYEQYF. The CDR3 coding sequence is TGTGCCAGCAGCTTAGTTTCTAGCCAAACCTACGAGCAGTACTTC.

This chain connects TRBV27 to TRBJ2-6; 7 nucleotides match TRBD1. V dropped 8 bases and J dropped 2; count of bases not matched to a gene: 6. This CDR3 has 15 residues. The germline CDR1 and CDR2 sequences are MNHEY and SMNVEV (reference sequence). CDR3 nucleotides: TGTGCCAGCGGCTATCAGGGGGCTGGGGCCAACGTCCTGACTTTC. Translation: CASGYQGAGANVLTF.

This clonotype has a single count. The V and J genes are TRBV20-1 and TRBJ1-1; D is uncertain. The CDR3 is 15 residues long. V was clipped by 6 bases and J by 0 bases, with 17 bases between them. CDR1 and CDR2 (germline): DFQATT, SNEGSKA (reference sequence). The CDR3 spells CSAIMPEGLNTEAFF. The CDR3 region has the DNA TGCAGTGCCATTATGCCGGAAGGGCTGAACACTGAAGCTTTCTTT.

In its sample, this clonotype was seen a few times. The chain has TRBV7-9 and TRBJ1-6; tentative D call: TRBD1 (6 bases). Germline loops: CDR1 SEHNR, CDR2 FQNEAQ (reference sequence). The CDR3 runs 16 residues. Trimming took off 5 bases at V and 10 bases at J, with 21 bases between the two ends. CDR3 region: CASSPEQGLGGSPLHF. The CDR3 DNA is TGTGCCAGCAGCCCAGAACAGGGTTTGGGAGGGTCACCCCTCCACTTT.

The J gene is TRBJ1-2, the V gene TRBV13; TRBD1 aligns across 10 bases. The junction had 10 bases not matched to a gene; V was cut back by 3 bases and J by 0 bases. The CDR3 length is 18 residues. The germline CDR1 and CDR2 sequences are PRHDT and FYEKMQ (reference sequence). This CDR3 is CASSFLRGQGPSNYGYTF. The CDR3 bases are TGTGCCAGCAGCTTCCTTAGGGGACAGGGGCCCTCTAACTATGGCTACACCTTC.

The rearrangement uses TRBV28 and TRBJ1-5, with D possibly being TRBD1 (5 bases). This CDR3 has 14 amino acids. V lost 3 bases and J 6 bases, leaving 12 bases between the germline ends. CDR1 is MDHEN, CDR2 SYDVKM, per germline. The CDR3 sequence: CASSFGGGVQPQHF. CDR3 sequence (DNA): TGTGCCAGCAGTTTTGGGGGAGGGGTTCAGCCCCAGCATTTT. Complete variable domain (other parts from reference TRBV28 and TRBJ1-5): DVKVTQSSRYLVKRTGEKVFLECVQDMDHENMFWYRQDPGLGLRLIYFSYDVKMKEKGDIPEGYSVSREKKERFSLILESASTNQTSMYLCASSFGGGVQPQHFGDGTRLSIL.

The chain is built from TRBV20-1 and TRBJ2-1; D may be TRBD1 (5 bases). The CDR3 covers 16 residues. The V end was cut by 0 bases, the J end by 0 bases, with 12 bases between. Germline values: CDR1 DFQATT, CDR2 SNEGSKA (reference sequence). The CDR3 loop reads CSAREARQGSYNEQFF. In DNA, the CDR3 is TGCAGTGCTAGAGAGGCCCGGCAGGGCTCCTACAATGAGCAGTTCTTC.

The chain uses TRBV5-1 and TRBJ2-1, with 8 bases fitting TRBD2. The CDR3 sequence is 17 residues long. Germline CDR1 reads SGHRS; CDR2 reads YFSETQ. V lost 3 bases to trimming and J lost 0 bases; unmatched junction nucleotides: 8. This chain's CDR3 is CASSSVLAASSYNEQFF. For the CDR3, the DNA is TGCGCCAGCAGCTCCGTACTAGCGGCCAGCTCCTACAATGAGCAGTTCTTC.

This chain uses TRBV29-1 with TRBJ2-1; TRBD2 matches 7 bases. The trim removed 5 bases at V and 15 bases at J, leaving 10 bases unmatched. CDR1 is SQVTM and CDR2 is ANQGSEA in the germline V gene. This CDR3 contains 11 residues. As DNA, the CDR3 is TGCAGCGTTATGACTAGCTTTAGTTGGTTCTTC. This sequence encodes CSVMTSFSWFF.

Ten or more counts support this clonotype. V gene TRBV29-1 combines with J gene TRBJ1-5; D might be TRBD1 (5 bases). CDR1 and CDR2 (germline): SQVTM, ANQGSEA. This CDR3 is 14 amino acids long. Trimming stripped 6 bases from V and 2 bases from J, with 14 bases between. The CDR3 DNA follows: TGCAGCGTGCGGGACCTCGACCGCAATCAGCCCCAGCATTTT. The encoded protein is CSVRDLDRNQPQHF.

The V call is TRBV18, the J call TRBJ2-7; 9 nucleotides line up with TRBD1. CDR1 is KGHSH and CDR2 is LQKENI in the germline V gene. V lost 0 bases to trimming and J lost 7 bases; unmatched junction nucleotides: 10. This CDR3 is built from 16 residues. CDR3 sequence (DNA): TGTGCCAGCTCACCACCCTCTTCGGGACAGGGTCGTGAGCAGTACTTC. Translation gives CASSPPSSGQGREQYF.

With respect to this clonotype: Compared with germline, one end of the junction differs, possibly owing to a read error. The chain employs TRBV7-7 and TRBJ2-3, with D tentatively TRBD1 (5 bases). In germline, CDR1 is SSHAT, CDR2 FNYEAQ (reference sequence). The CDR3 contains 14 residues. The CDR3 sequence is CASSPTGIADTQYF. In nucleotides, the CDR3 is TGTGCTAGCAGCCCCACAGGTATCGCAGATACGCAGTATTTT.